The present TCR beta chain was sequenced within a study of blood T cell repertoires in COVID-19. TCRdb's copy holds only in-frame clones and misses some; the assay was immunoSEQ multiplex PCR. This sample has about 82,000 clones, with 75% to 85% found just once. CDR1 and CDR2 (germline): MNHNS, SASEGT. The CDR3 has 15 residues. Unmatched junction bases numbered 4, after V lost 3 bases and J lost 3 bases. What was sequenced was peripheral blood. The source is a man aged 60-69 years with COVID-19, enrolled during active disease. J is TRBJ1-3 and V is TRBV6-1; 8 positions agree with TRBD1. Here the CDR3 reads CASSETGALGNTIYF. Written as DNA, the CDR3 is TGTGCCAGCAGTGAGACAGGGGCTCTTGGAAACACCATATATTTT.